This T cell receptor beta chain came from a study of cytomegalovirus exposure and HLA in healthy donors. Concerning this clone: Its antigen is as yet unknown.

Germline assignment: CDR1 MNHEY and CDR2 SVGAGI. CDR3 length: 13 residues. V was clipped by 7 bases and J by 9 bases; unmatched bases: 6. General study findings and limits: There were reportedly fewer N-insertions in an Asian-associated ancestry cluster than the roughly 670-donor mean, in a later analysis. Researchers had no immune exposure information except CMV serostatus available.

PCR employed 60 Vbeta and 13 Jbeta primers. Authors' methods: An analysis that came later counted 73 million or so unique TCR beta chains, 10 million to 11 million shared. Repertoires were generated with immunoSEQ multiplex PCR, while TCRdb's copy carries only in-frame clones and drops some. D and trimming come from the DNA, and the V and J calls and clone size come from that table. The sample features some 70,000 clones, with roughly 2.7% in its top ten. V usage is TRBV6-5 and J usage is TRBJ1-6; the match to TRBD1 covers 7 bases. The sequence derives from a middle-aged man in good health and CMV-seronegative. Specimen: PBMCs. The CDR3 DNA sequence: TGTGCCAGCAAGACAGGGCTAGGTTCACCCCTCCACTTT. This translates into CASKTGLGSPLHF.